One and the same sample provided the 14 T cell receptor beta chains below, sequenced in a study of shared clonotypes between healthy human individuals. Profiling relied on immunoSEQ multiplex PCR, and the TCRdb table lists in-frame clones only, not all of them. There are a few million clones in the sample; about 92% occur only once, and roughly 0.14% lies in the top ten. What was sequenced was naive CD4+ T cells sorted from blood. Subset given: CD45RA+ positively selected. These receptors came from a man between 18 and 35 years old in good health.

The gene calls are TRBV5-4 and TRBJ1-6; 8 nucleotides agree with TRBD1. The CDR3 is made up of 16 amino acids. Germline V gene data show CDR1 as SGHNT and CDR2 as YYREEE (reference sequence). J gave up 3 bases and V 4 bases, and 6 bases lay outside the gene matches. The CDR3, as DNA: TGTGCCAGCAGCCAGGGGACAGGCGGCTATAATTCACCCCTCCACTTT. Amino acids: CASSQGTGGYNSPLHF. The whole variable domain, filled in from reference TRBV5-4 and TRBJ1-6, reads ETGVTQSPTHLIKTRGQQVTLRCSSQSGHNTVSWYQQALGQGPQFIFQYYREEENGRGNFPPRFSGLQFPNYSSELNVNALELDDSALYLCASSQGTGGYNSPLHFGNGTRLTVT.

The rearrangement joins TRBV6-1 to TRBJ2-5; TRBD2 agrees at 15 bases. This CDR3 is built from 13 residues. CDR1 MNHNS and CDR2 SASEGT come from the germline V gene. The V segment lost 10 bases and the J segment 4 bases; nucleotides outside the gene matches: 1. This CDR3 reads CAMGLAGGETQYF. As DNA, the CDR3 is TGTGCCATGGGACTAGCGGGAGGAGAGACCCAGTACTTC.

V is TRBV6-6 and J is TRBJ2-7; weak D call: TRBD1 (6 bases). V dropped 5 bases and J dropped 12 bases, with 20 bases sitting between them. Per the germline V gene, CDR1 is MNHNY and CDR2 is SVGAGI (reference sequence). The CDR3 loop spans 13 amino acids. CDR3 in amino acids: CASSTRQVGVPYF. CDR3 DNA: TGTGCCAGCAGTACCCGACAGGTCGGGGTCCCGTACTTC.

This chain links TRBV19 with TRBJ2-2; unclear D gene. This CDR3 comprises 14 residues. V lost 5 bases and J 0 bases, leaving 7 bases between the germline ends. Germline lookup yields CDR1 LNHDA and CDR2 SQIVND (reference sequence). This chain's CDR3 is CASSPLANTGELFF. The CDR3 DNA is TGTGCCAGTAGTCCACTCGCGAACACCGGGGAGCTGTTTTTT.

V gene TRBV18 combines with J gene TRBJ2-5, with TRBD1 identical over 7 bases. Germline CDR1 reads KGHSH; CDR2 reads LQKENI. The CDR3 runs 16 residues. V shed 2 bases, J shed 4 bases, and the junction held 10 bases outside the gene matches. The CDR3 DNA follows: TGTGCCAGCTCACCAATGAGACAGGGAGAAGGAGAGACCCAGTACTTC. The encoded protein is CASSPMRQGEGETQYF.

This clone was seen more than once but under ten times. The chain combines TRBV4-1 with TRBJ1-2, with D possibly being TRBD1 (5 bases). In germline, CDR1 is MGHRA, CDR2 YSYEKL. The CDR3 totals 15 residues. The V gene lost 2 bases and the J gene lost 3 bases, with 13 bases spanning the gap. The CDR3 here is CASSQPDIPYYGYTF. CDR3 coding DNA: TGCGCCAGCAGCCAACCGGACATTCCGTACTATGGCTACACCTTC.

As regards this clone: Other DNA sequences in the same sample also yield this CDR3. The chain combines TRBV18 with TRBJ2-7; 9 bases are a match to TRBD1. With 1 base clipped from V and 1 base from J, the junction kept 2 bases outside the gene matches. The CDR3 has 15 residues. From germline, CDR1 is KGHSH and CDR2 LQKENI. CDR3 DNA: TGTGCCAGCTCACCACGACAGGGGGAATCCTACGAGCAGTACTTC. Protein product: CASSPRQGESYEQYF.

In its sample, this clone was seen a few times. The same CDR3 arises from other DNA sequences in this sample as well. The chain has TRBV18 and TRBJ1-1; 9 bases map to TRBD1. Per the germline V gene, CDR1 is KGHSH and CDR2 is LQKENI. The CDR3 totals 14 residues. V lost 3 bases and J lost 2; bases outside the gene matches: 1. The CDR3 sequence: CASSPGQGNTEAFF. The CDR3 DNA follows: TGTGCCAGCTCACCGGGACAGGGCAACACTGAAGCTTTCTTT.

V is TRBV14 and J is TRBJ2-2; perhaps TRBD2 as D (5 bases). Trimming shortened V by 4 bases and J by 6 bases, and 9 bases separated the two germline ends. The CDR3 is made up of 13 amino acids. Germline CDR1 and CDR2: SGHDN and FVKESK. CDR3 sequence reads: CASSPLRAGELFF. The CDR3 DNA is TGTGCCAGCAGCCCGCTGCGGGCCGGGGAGCTGTTTTTT.

As for this clone: One end of the junction does not line up with germline, which may come from a read error. The chain links TRBV11-2 to TRBJ1-1; 7 bases match TRBD1. The CDR3 extends over 14 amino acids. Germline V CDR1 and CDR2: SGHAT, FQNNGV. CDR3 coding DNA: TGTGCCAGCAGCCTAGAGAACAGGGGCACTGAAGCTTTCTTT. Translation: CASSLENRGTEAFF.

The chain carries TRBV10-1 and TRBJ2-7, with D possibly matching TRBD2 (6 bases). Trimming took 4 bases from V and 4 from J, leaving 14 bases between them. The CDR3 totals 14 residues. Germline CDR1 reads WNHNN; CDR2 reads SYGVQD (reference sequence). CDR3 coding DNA: TGCGCCAGCAGTGGCACGGGAGTTGGATACGAGCAGTACTTC. Translated: CASSGTGVGYEQYF.

A single count supports this clone. The junction shows a germline mismatch at one end, possibly a read error. The chain employs TRBV30 and TRBJ1-2; D might be TRBD1 (5 bases). Germline CDR1 is GTSNPN and CDR2 is SVGIG (reference sequence). This CDR3 is 15 amino acids long. The CDR3 here is CASSESFIQGLDYTF. The CDR3 DNA sequence: TGTGCCTCGAGTGAGAGTTTTATCCAGGGATTGGACTACACCTTC.

This chain joins TRBV6-6 and TRBJ2-5; possible D gene TRBD2, 5 bases. This CDR3 has 14 amino acids. Germline values: CDR1 MNHNY, CDR2 SVGAGI (reference sequence). Trimming stripped 6 bases from V and 1 base from J, with 12 bases between. As DNA, the CDR3 is TGTGCCAGCAGACCGACGGGAAGCCAAGAGACCCAGTACTTC. Its protein product is CASRPTGSQETQYF.

The rearrangement links TRBV7-9 to TRBJ2-5; TRBD2 agrees at 11 bases. Unmatched junction bases numbered 8, after V lost 6 bases and J lost 2 bases. From germline, CDR1 is SEHNR and CDR2 FQNEAQ (reference sequence). The CDR3 has 16 residues. The CDR3 is CASSQGTSGPQETQYF. The CDR3 nucleotides read TGTGCCAGCAGTCAGGGGACTAGCGGACCACAAGAGACCCAGTACTTC.